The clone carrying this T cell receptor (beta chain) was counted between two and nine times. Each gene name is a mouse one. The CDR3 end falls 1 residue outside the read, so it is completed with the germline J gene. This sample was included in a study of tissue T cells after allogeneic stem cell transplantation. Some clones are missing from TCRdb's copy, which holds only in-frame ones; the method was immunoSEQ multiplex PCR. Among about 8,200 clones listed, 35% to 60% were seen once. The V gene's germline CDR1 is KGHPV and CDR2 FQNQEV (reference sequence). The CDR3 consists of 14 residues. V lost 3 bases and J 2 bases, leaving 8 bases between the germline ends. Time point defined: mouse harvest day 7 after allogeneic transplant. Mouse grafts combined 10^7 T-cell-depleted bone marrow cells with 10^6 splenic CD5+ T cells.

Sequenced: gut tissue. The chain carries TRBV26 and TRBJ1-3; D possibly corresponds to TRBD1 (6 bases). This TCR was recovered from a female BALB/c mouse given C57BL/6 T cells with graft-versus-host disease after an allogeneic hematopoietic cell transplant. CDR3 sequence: CASSLAGAGNTLYF. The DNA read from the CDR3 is TGTGCCAGCAGTCTCGCAGGGGCTGGAAATACGCTCTAT.